The 2 T cell receptor beta chains presented below share a single source sample, sequenced in a study of shared clonotypes between healthy human individuals. The data were produced by immunoSEQ multiplex PCR, yet TCRdb's version contains in-frame clones alone and is incomplete. The sample lists 2.5 million or so clones; around 94% were seen once. The sample taken for sequencing was naive CD4+ T cells sorted from blood. Subset in this sample: CD45RA+ positively selected. The receptors were gathered from a man between 18 and 35 years old in good health.

The chain links TRBV12-5 to TRBJ2-3; D is perhaps TRBD1 or TRBD2 (6 bases each). V lost 5 bases and J 0 bases, leaving 12 bases between the germline ends. Germline values: CDR1 LGHNT, CDR2 FRNRAP. The CDR3 has 15 amino acids. The DNA for the CDR3 is TGTGCTAGTGGTCGAGGGGGGTCCAGCACAGATACGCAGTATTTT. Amino acids: CASGRGGSSTDTQYF. Based on the CDR3 plus reference TRBV12-5 and TRBJ2-3, the full variable domain is DARVTQTPRHKVTEMGQEVTMRCQPILGHNTVFWYRQTMMQGLELLAYFRNRAPLDDSGMPKDRFSAEMPDATLATLKIQPSEPRDSAVYFCASGRGGSSTDTQYFGPGTRLTVL.

This chain links TRBV6-1 with TRBJ1-1; 8 nucleotides line up with TRBD1. J gave up 4 bases and V 0 bases, and 1 base lay outside the gene matches. Germline assignment: CDR1 MNHNS and CDR2 SASEGT. The CDR3 covers 14 residues. The CDR3: CASSEADRATEAFF. The CDR3 bases are TGTGCCAGCAGTGAAGCGGACAGGGCCACTGAAGCTTTCTTT.